Detailed here is one TCR beta chain. Germline V CDR1 and CDR2: KGHSH, LQKENI. This CDR3 is 14 amino acids long. Trimming stripped 3 bases from V and 8 bases from J, with 14 bases between. These data originate in a study of blood T cell repertoires in COVID-19. Study overall: The United States, Italy and Spain were the sources of the acute and convalescent COVID-19 samples. The cDNA or gDNA used as material had been derived from T cells, B-cell-depleted T cells, or PBMCs.

In the source study's methods: The authors estimated nucleated cell counts from reference gene primer amplification. The protocol was immunoSEQ multiplex PCR, while the TCRdb copy is restricted to in-frame clones and leaves out a portion. Clone size and V and J calls were adopted from that table, with D and trimming inferred from the DNA. The repertoire includes 130,000 or so clones, 84% of them detected once, and 9% to 15% sits in the top ten. This clonotype originated in a woman aged 60-70 years with acute or convalescent COVID-19. The sample was peripheral blood. The V and J genes are TRBV18 and TRBJ1-5, with D perhaps matching TRBD1 (6 bases). The CDR3 DNA is TGTGCCAGCTCACCGTCTGGGGGCGCGGAGCCCCAGCATTTT. Protein product: CASSPSGGAEPQHF. Filled out from reference TRBV18 and TRBJ1-5, the complete variable domain reads NAGVMQNPRHLVRRRGQEARLRCSPMKGHSHVYWYRQLPEEGLKFMVYLQKENIIDESGMPKERFSAEFPKEGPSILRIQQVVRGDSAAYFCASSPSGGAEPQHFGDGTRLSIL.